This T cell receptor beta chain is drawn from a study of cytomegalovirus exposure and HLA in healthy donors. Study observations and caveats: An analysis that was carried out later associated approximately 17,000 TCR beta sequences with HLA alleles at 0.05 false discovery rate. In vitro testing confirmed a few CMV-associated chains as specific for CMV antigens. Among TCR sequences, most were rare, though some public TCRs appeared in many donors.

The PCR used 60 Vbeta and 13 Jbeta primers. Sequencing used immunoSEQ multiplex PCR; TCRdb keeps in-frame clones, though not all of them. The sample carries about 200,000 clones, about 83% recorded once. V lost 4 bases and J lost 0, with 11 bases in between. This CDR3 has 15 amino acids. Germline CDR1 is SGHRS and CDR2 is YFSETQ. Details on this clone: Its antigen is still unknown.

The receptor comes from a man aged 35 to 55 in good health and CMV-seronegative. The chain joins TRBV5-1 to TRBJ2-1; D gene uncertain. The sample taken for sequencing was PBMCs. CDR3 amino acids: CASSKTDNSYNEQFF. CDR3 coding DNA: TGCGCCAGCAGCAAAACAGATAACTCCTACAATGAGCAGTTCTTC. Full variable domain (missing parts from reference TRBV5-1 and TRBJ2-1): KAGVTQTPRYLIKTRGQQVTLSCSPISGHRSVSWYQQTPGQGLQFLFEYFSETQRNKGNFPGRFSGRQFSNSRSEMNVSTLELGDSALYLCASSKTDNSYNEQFFGPGTRLTVL.